This entry concerns a single T cell receptor beta chain. The antigen remains undetermined. Each of the TCR libraries took 3,000 to 3,500 ng of total RNA. TCRdb re-called the 5' RACE reads, yielding one record per CDR3 amino acid sequence without DNA. In all, the sample yields 200,000 to 250,000 distinct CDR3 sequences. The CDR3 sequence is 11 residues long. Germline V gene data show CDR1 as LGHDT and CDR2 as YNNKEL (reference sequence). The data are from a study of monozygotic twins with inflammatory bowel disease. Findings and caveats of the study: For IBD, no single strong associated signal or clonotype was supported. Healthy twins shared more clonotypes with others than IBD patients, most markedly active ones.

This chain joins TRBV3-1 and TRBJ1-3. The sequencing sample was made of blood. This TCR came from a human donor with ulcerative colitis or Crohn's disease, or a healthy co-twin of an affected twin (not recorded which). The CDR3 is CASRVGNTIYF.